The 11 T cell receptor beta chains presented below share a single source sample, sequenced in a study of blood T cell repertoires in COVID-19. This table comes from immunoSEQ multiplex PCR, and its TCRdb copy is limited to in-frame clones, with some not included. The table records about 170,000 clones, 88% of them present only once. Sequencing was performed on peripheral blood. These receptors came from a man aged 45-65 years who had recovered from COVID-19.

J is TRBJ1-2 and V is TRBV25-1; D gene unclear. V lost 0 bases and J 7 bases, leaving 9 bases between the germline ends. Germline values: CDR1 MGHDK, CDR2 SYGVNS. This CDR3 is 13 amino acids long. The CDR3 spells CASSEYVGVGYTF. The CDR3 coding sequence is TGTGCCAGCAGTGAATATGTAGGAGTTGGCTACACCTTC.

In its sample, this clone was seen a few times. This chain uses TRBV23-1 with TRBJ1-2; 7 nucleotides line up with TRBD1. TRBV23-1 qualifies as an ORF whose function is uncertain. The CDR3 has 15 residues. The junction had 12 bases not matched to a gene; V was cut back by 3 bases and J by 8 bases. The CDR3 nucleotides are TGCGCCAGCAGTCAGCCTATGGGACAGACTGACGGCTACACCTTC. Amino acid sequence: CASSQPMGQTDGYTF.

The CDR3 DNA follows: TGTGCCAGCAGCCTCGGGACTCATAGCAATCAGCCCCAGCATTTT. Translated, it gives CASSLGTHSNQPQHF. The genes are TRBV7-9 and TRBJ1-5; TRBD1 might be the D (5 bases). V gave up 5 bases and J gave up 0 bases, with 11 bases separating them. This CDR3 has 15 residues. Germline CDR1 SEHNR, CDR2 FQNEAQ (reference sequence). Together with reference TRBV7-9 and TRBJ1-5, the CDR3 gives the full variable domain: DTGVSQNPRHKITKRGQNVTFRCDPISEHNRLYWYRQTLGQGPEFLTYFQNEAQLEKSRLLSDRFSAERPKGSFSTLEIQRTEQGDSAMYLCASSLGTHSNQPQHFGDGTRLSIL.

The chain has TRBV7-3 and TRBJ2-7; 7 nucleotides agree with TRBD2. Germline V gene sequence: CDR1 SGHTA, CDR2 FQGTGA. CDR3 size: 14 residues. V dropped 11 bases and J dropped 6; count of bases not matched to a gene: 16. DNA for the CDR3: TGTGCCGCAAAGGTCGGCGGGAGCACGGGCGAGCAGTACTTC. Translated: CAAKVGGSTGEQYF.

The chain recombines TRBV9 with TRBJ2-3, with 13 bases that match TRBD2. This CDR3 is built from 18 residues. Looked up from germline, CDR1 is SGDLS and CDR2 is YYNGEE. V dropped 0 bases and J dropped 1; count of bases not matched to a gene: 5. This CDR3 is CASSVGLGTSGGTDTQYF. The CDR3 coding sequence is TGTGCCAGCAGCGTAGGATTGGGGACTAGCGGGGGCACAGATACGCAGTATTTT.

J is TRBJ2-5 and V is TRBV2, with TRBD2 as a possible D gene (6 bases). CDR1 and CDR2 (germline): SNHLY, FYNNEI. The CDR3 has 16 residues. V lost 2 bases to trimming and J lost 13 bases, with 26 bases between them. This CDR3 reads CASSEMGRMSRGRRYF. For the CDR3, the DNA is TGTGCCAGCAGTGAAATGGGACGCATGTCACGGGGGAGACGGTACTTC.

This chain joins TRBV6-6 and TRBJ2-2, with 9 bases matching TRBD1. CDR1 and CDR2 (germline): MNHNY, SVGAGI (reference sequence). The J segment lost 5 bases and the V segment lost 3 bases, leaving 4 bases of the junction unmatched. The CDR3 covers 15 residues. The CDR3 DNA sequence: TGTGCCAGCAGTTATGGACAGGGGATAACCGGGGAGCTGTTTTTT. Residues: CASSYGQGITGELFF.

V usage is TRBV7-2 and J usage is TRBJ2-1, with TRBD2 as a possible D gene (5 bases). The V end was cut by 1 base, the J end by 0 bases, with 7 bases between. The length of the CDR3 is 15 residues. Germline V gene lookup returns CDR1 SGHTA and CDR2 FQGNSA. The CDR3 bases are TGTGCCAGCAGCTTAGGGACTGTCTCCTACAATGAGCAGTTCTTC. Translating it yields CASSLGTVSYNEQFF.

The V and J genes are TRBV7-8 and TRBJ2-6, with a weak D call TRBD2 (6 bases). V shed 2 bases and J shed 4 bases, with 9 bases lying between them. The CDR3 covers 15 residues. The germline V gene has CDR1 SGHVS and CDR2 FQNEAQ. The CDR3 bases are TGTGCCAGCAGCTTATTTAGCGGCGGGGCCAACGTCCTGACTTTC. Translated, it gives CASSLFSGGANVLTF.

This chain joins TRBV6-4 and TRBJ2-2, with 9 nucleotides matching TRBD1. CDR3 size: 15 residues. V gave up 8 bases and J gave up 5 bases; unmatched junction bases: 9. Germline lookup yields CDR1 MRHNA and CDR2 SNTAGT. The CDR3 here is CASEPGQGRTGELFF. The CDR3 DNA sequence: TGTGCCAGCGAGCCGGGACAGGGTAGGACCGGGGAGCTGTTTTTT.

V usage is TRBV7-2 and J usage is TRBJ2-4, with 9 bases lining up with TRBD2. CDR1 and CDR2 (germline): SGHTA, FQGNSA. J lost 5 bases, V lost 5 bases, and 4 bases had no gene match. The CDR3 consists of 14 residues. The CDR3 sequence: CASSRTSDENIQYF. The CDR3, as DNA: TGTGCCAGCAGCCGGACTAGCGATGAAAACATTCAGTACTTC.